The rows below give T cell receptor beta chains drawn from one sample of a study of shared clonotypes between healthy human individuals. The table came from immunoSEQ multiplex PCR; TCRdb's copy has only in-frame clones and leaves some out. The table has roughly 500,000 clones, 70% to 80% seen once. Sequencing was performed on PBMCs. The receptors here all came from a woman aged 40 to 50 in good health. Some clones in this sample may be carry-over from other donors' samples. The conserved cysteine and the conserved F or W are not part of the CDR3 here. Fields, in order: V gene, D gene, J gene, CDR3 protein. D genes are given only for firm matches.

v_gene: TRBV28; d_gene: NA; j_gene: TRBJ2-7; CDR3aa: ASRPSVSYEQY
v_gene: TRBV7-2; d_gene: NA; j_gene: TRBJ2-7; CDR3aa: ASRRGTLSYEQY
v_gene: TRBV13; d_gene: NA; j_gene: TRBJ2-5; CDR3aa: ASSLGARTVQETQY
v_gene: TRBV5-1; d_gene: NA; j_gene: TRBJ2-7; CDR3aa: ASSLADRFDEQY
v_gene: TRBV18; d_gene: NA; j_gene: TRBJ2-7; CDR3aa: ASSPQELSEQY
v_gene: TRBV28; d_gene: NA; j_gene: TRBJ1-2; CDR3aa: ASSAGTSNYGYT
v_gene: TRBV30; d_gene: NA; j_gene: TRBJ2-7; CDR3aa: ASLTDTYEQY
v_gene: TRBV15; d_gene: TRBD1; j_gene: TRBJ1-2; CDR3aa: ATSRGTGGNGYT
v_gene: TRBV28; d_gene: TRBD1; j_gene: TRBJ2-7; CDR3aa: ASSMGRTGTHEQY
v_gene: TRBV11-2; d_gene: NA; j_gene: TRBJ2-7; CDR3aa: ASSPSGISTLGL
v_gene: TRBV4-1; d_gene: NA; j_gene: TRBJ2-7; CDR3aa: ASSQFTPGSSYEQY
v_gene: TRBV6-1; d_gene: TRBD2; j_gene: TRBJ2-2; CDR3aa: ASSEGLAGAGELF
v_gene: TRBV28; d_gene: NA; j_gene: TRBJ2-3; CDR3aa: ASSFSSGNIDTQY
v_gene: TRBV7-3; d_gene: TRBD2; j_gene: TRBJ2-1; CDR3aa: ASSVSGRASNEQF
v_gene: TRBV27; d_gene: NA; j_gene: TRBJ1-5; CDR3aa: ASSLSQGRNQPQH
v_gene: TRBV28; d_gene: NA; j_gene: TRBJ2-1; CDR3aa: ASTDLNNEQF
v_gene: TRBV7-9; d_gene: NA; j_gene: TRBJ1-1; CDR3aa: ASSPTAYTEAF
v_gene: TRBV19; d_gene: NA; j_gene: TRBJ2-7; CDR3aa: ASSIAAQRFYEQY
v_gene: TRBV28; d_gene: NA; j_gene: TRBJ2-1; CDR3aa: ASRRRPRDEQF
v_gene: TRBV5-8; d_gene: TRBD1; j_gene: TRBJ2-5; CDR3aa: ASSPLRTGRQETQY
v_gene: TRBV7-9; d_gene: TRBD2; j_gene: TRBJ2-5; CDR3aa: ASSPSGGLETQY
v_gene: TRBV10-3; d_gene: NA; j_gene: TRBJ2-3; CDR3aa: AITKGLLDTQY
v_gene: TRBV7-2; d_gene: NA; j_gene: TRBJ1-5; CDR3aa: ASSNSNQPQH
v_gene: TRBV2; d_gene: TRBD2; j_gene: TRBJ2-1; CDR3aa: ASRGGSGYNEQF
v_gene: TRBV28; d_gene: NA; j_gene: TRBJ1-1; CDR3aa: ASSKDLYNTEAF
v_gene: TRBV10-2; d_gene: TRBD1; j_gene: TRBJ2-7; CDR3aa: ASRTEDRLYEQY
v_gene: TRBV28; d_gene: TRBD1; j_gene: TRBJ1-1; CDR3aa: ASSPRRPIGPGGENTEAF
v_gene: TRBV28; d_gene: NA; j_gene: TRBJ1-1; CDR3aa: ASSLRGFEKNTEAF
v_gene: TRBV28; d_gene: NA; j_gene: TRBJ2-1; CDR3aa: ASSSGTNEQF
v_gene: TRBV5-4; d_gene: TRBD2; j_gene: TRBJ2-2; CDR3aa: AGGSGDNTGELF
v_gene: TRBV6-1; d_gene: NA; j_gene: TRBJ2-1; CDR3aa: ASRRTLGNNEQF
v_gene: TRBV28; d_gene: NA; j_gene: TRBJ2-1; CDR3aa: ASAPGTRSYNEQF
v_gene: TRBV5-6; d_gene: NA; j_gene: TRBJ2-2; CDR3aa: ASSLGYTGTGELF
v_gene: TRBV4-2; d_gene: NA; j_gene: TRBJ2-1; CDR3aa: ASSQDRVDNEQF
v_gene: TRBV6-6; d_gene: NA; j_gene: TRBJ2-3; CDR3aa: ASSYSLGPDTQY
v_gene: TRBV6-6; d_gene: NA; j_gene: TRBJ1-2; CDR3aa: ASSYSSGNGYT
v_gene: TRBV6-5; d_gene: NA; j_gene: TRBJ1-4; CDR3aa: ASSYIGRATNEKLF
v_gene: TRBV6-1; d_gene: TRBD1; j_gene: TRBJ1-6; CDR3aa: ASSVLTGGNSPLH
v_gene: TRBV30; d_gene: NA; j_gene: TRBJ2-7; CDR3aa: AWSRGPYEQY
v_gene: TRBV18; d_gene: NA; j_gene: TRBJ2-3; CDR3aa: ASSPQQGTDTQY
v_gene: TRBV6-4; d_gene: NA; j_gene: TRBJ2-2; CDR3aa: ASSDSRAGELF
v_gene: TRBV4-1; d_gene: NA; j_gene: TRBJ1-2; CDR3aa: ASSQDLRAYGYT
v_gene: TRBV19; d_gene: NA; j_gene: TRBJ2-6; CDR3aa: ASKDLATASSGANVLT
v_gene: TRBV11-1; d_gene: TRBD1; j_gene: TRBJ2-3; CDR3aa: ASSPGTANTDTQY
v_gene: TRBV6-1; d_gene: NA; j_gene: TRBJ2-2; CDR3aa: ASSETSRYTGELF
v_gene: TRBV2; d_gene: TRBD1; j_gene: TRBJ2-1; CDR3aa: ASRGTGFNNEQF
v_gene: TRBV28; d_gene: NA; j_gene: TRBJ1-5; CDR3aa: ASTRGGGNQPQH
v_gene: TRBV19; d_gene: NA; j_gene: TRBJ1-3; CDR3aa: ASSTRNSGNTIY
v_gene: TRBV18; d_gene: NA; j_gene: TRBJ2-1; CDR3aa: ASSPGEIYNEQF
v_gene: TRBV5-4; d_gene: NA; j_gene: TRBJ2-7; CDR3aa: ASSMTGPDAEQY
v_gene: TRBV5-4; d_gene: NA; j_gene: TRBJ2-7; CDR3aa: ASSPTGPNPEQY
v_gene: TRBV7-2; d_gene: TRBD2; j_gene: TRBJ2-1; CDR3aa: ASSLRGGLQQF
v_gene: TRBV7-3; d_gene: NA; j_gene: TRBJ2-7; CDR3aa: ASSLMISGPHEQY